The 8 T cell receptor beta chains below all came from one sample that was sequenced in a study of cytotoxic CD8 clonotypes in ibrutinib-treated CLL. Profiled with immunoSEQ multiplex PCR; TCRdb holds only in-frame clones, not every one. This table has 150,000 to 200,000 clones, 88% appearing once. The sample was PBMCs, taken at disease progression, from a patient treated with ibrutinib. The origin of the receptors is a human donor with chronic lymphocytic leukemia.

The V and J genes are TRBV2 and TRBJ2-7; 7 positions agree with TRBD2. The germline V gene encodes CDR1 SNHLY and CDR2 FYNNEI. The CDR3 has 13 amino acids. The V gene end was trimmed by 8 bases and the J gene end by 1 base; junction bases not matched to a gene: 5. The CDR3 is CASCAGDSYEQYF. The CDR3 coding sequence is TGTGCCAGCTGTGCGGGGGATTCCTACGAGCAGTACTTC.

The chain is built from TRBV13 and TRBJ2-3; the match to TRBD2 covers 11 bases. V lost 5 bases, J lost 6 bases, and 13 bases stayed unmatched. CDR1 is PRHDT, CDR2 FYEKMQ, per germline (reference sequence). This CDR3 region has 17 residues. CDR3 region: CASSHAGTSGLRDTQYF. The DNA for the CDR3 is TGTGCCAGCAGCCACGCCGGGACTAGCGGACTTAGGGATACGCAGTATTTT.

The chain recombines TRBV19 with TRBJ2-5; 14 bases map to TRBD2. The V gene's germline CDR1 is LNHDA and CDR2 SQIVND (reference sequence). The CDR3 spans 18 residues. Germline trimming cut 5 bases from V and 3 bases from J; bases unmatched to any gene: 11. CDR3 region: CASSRKSGTSGSKETQYF. The CDR3 DNA follows: TGTGCCAGTAGTCGTAAATCCGGGACTAGCGGGAGTAAAGAGACCCAGTACTTC.

V usage is TRBV7-9 and J usage is TRBJ1-1; D is unclear. With 5 bases removed from V and 0 bases from J, the gap between germline ends came to 13 bases. This CDR3 contains 15 residues. Per the germline V gene, CDR1 is SEHNR and CDR2 is FQNEAQ (reference sequence). CDR3 protein: CASSPLRTMNTEAFF. For the CDR3, the DNA is TGTGCCAGCAGCCCGTTGAGAACCATGAACACTGAAGCTTTCTTT.

Many counts were recorded for this clone. This chain uses TRBV2 with TRBJ1-4; D unclear. The germline CDR1 and CDR2 sequences are SNHLY and FYNNEI. The CDR3 runs to 14 residues. The V gene lost 5 bases and the J gene lost 8 bases, with 15 bases spanning the gap. The CDR3, as DNA: TGTGCCAGCAGTTCCAAAGGGTGGAGGGAAAAACTGTTTTTT. Translated, it gives CASSSKGWREKLFF.

The V and J genes are TRBV4-1 and TRBJ1-4; D is uncertain. CDR1 and CDR2 from the germline V gene are MGHRA and YSYEKL. The V end lost 1 base, the J end lost 7 bases, and 13 bases lay between the germline ends. The CDR3 contains 15 residues. CDR3 nucleotide sequence: TGCGCCAGCAGCCAAGCCTCCCCCCGGGGTGAAAAACTGTTTTTT. Residues: CASSQASPRGEKLFF.

The J gene is TRBJ2-7, the V gene TRBV4-3, with a weak D call TRBD2 (6 bases). The germline V and J ends were trimmed by 0 bases and 6 bases, with 15 bases remaining between them. The CDR3 loop spans 15 amino acids. CDR1 and CDR2 from the germline V gene are LGHNA and YSLEER. In nucleotides, the CDR3 is TGCGCCAGCAGCCAAGAGAAAGGAGGGGTCTCCGAGCAGTACTTC. Encoded protein: CASSQEKGGVSEQYF.

The chain is built from TRBV29-1 and TRBJ2-5; D may be TRBD2 (6 bases). Trimming stripped 5 bases from V and 4 bases from J, with 8 bases between. The CDR3 contains 11 residues. Germline V gene lookup returns CDR1 SQVTM and CDR2 ANQGSEA. CDR3 sequence: CSVRLGETQYF. CDR3 bases: TGCAGCGTTCGACTAGGAGAGACCCAGTACTTC.